Presented here are 29 T cell receptor beta chains from one specimen sequenced in a study of T cell repertoires in cytomegalovirus infection. TCRdb itself ran the reads through MiXCR, one entry per CDR3 protein. The sample shows about 280,000 distinct CDR3 sequences, under 25% of them seen only once. No antigen has been identified for these receptors. The starting material was cultured PBMCs, obtained from culture after CMV antigen stimulation. Receptors were obtained from a human donor in good health (CMV status not recorded). Some clones in this sample may be carry-over from other donors' samples.

In its sample, this clonotype was seen a few times. This chain links TRBV27 with TRBJ2-3; no clear D. Germline values: CDR1 MNHEY, CDR2 SMNVEV (reference sequence). The V end was cut by 3 bases, the J end by 3 bases, with 7 bases between. The CDR3 is made up of 13 amino acids. The CDR3 nucleotides read TGTGCCAGCAGTTTCCTAGGAACAGATACGCAGTATTTT. This translates into CASSFLGTDTQYF.

The chain couples TRBV7-4 to TRBJ2-2; D not resolved. This CDR3 contains 15 residues. The germline CDR1 and CDR2 sequences are SGHVT and SQSDAQ. V lost 2 bases and J 6 bases, leaving 13 bases between the germline ends. The CDR3 loop reads CASSLLPVVAGELFF. CDR3 coding DNA: TGTGCCAGCAGCTTACTCCCTGTTGTTGCCGGGGAGCTGTTTTTT.

This clonotype occurred a few times. The rearrangement links TRBV7-8 to TRBJ2-6; D uncertain. Germline CDR1 is SGHVS and CDR2 is FQNEAQ. V was clipped by 5 bases and J by 0 bases, with 11 bases between them. There are 16 residues in the CDR3. CDR3 residues: CASSAAFSSGANVLTF. As DNA, the CDR3 is TGTGCCAGCAGCGCCGCGTTTAGCTCTGGGGCCAACGTCCTGACTTTC. The entire variable domain, with the rest obtained from reference TRBV7-8 and TRBJ2-6, is as follows: GAGVSQSPRYKVAKRGQDVALRCDPISGHVSLFWYQQALGQGPEFLTYFQNEAQLDKSGLPSDRFFAERPEGSVSTLKIQRTQQEDSAVYLCASSAAFSSGANVLTFGAGSRLTVL.

This chain joins TRBV7-8 and TRBJ1-1, with 8 bases lining up with TRBD1. V dropped 5 bases and J dropped 4; count of bases not matched to a gene: 9. Germline CDR1 reads SGHVS; CDR2 reads FQNEAQ. The CDR3 runs 15 residues. Here the CDR3 reads CASSNYAGGGTEAFF. As DNA, the CDR3 is TGTGCCAGCAGCAACTATGCAGGGGGCGGCACTGAAGCTTTCTTT.

The sample holds many counts of this clonotype. The chain is built from TRBV7-9 and TRBJ2-1; D unresolved. Germline CDR1 and CDR2: SEHNR and FQNEAQ (reference sequence). This CDR3 contains 14 residues. Trimming took 3 bases from V and 5 from J, leaving 11 bases between them. This chain's CDR3 is CASSLVMRNNEQFF. CDR3 nucleotides: TGTGCCAGCAGCTTGGTGATGAGGAACAATGAGCAGTTCTTC.

Only a few counts were recorded for this clonotype. J is TRBJ2-5 and V is TRBV7-6; D uncertain. Germline CDR1 reads SGHVS; CDR2 reads FNYEAQ. Deletions cut 1 base from V and 3 bases from J, with 9 bases between. The CDR3 runs to 14 residues. DNA of the CDR3: TGTGCCAGCAGCTTAGAATCCAGAGAAGAGACCCAGTACTTC. It codes for CASSLESREETQYF.

The chain uses TRBV19 and TRBJ2-7; D gene unclear. Germline lookup yields CDR1 LNHDA and CDR2 SQIVND (reference sequence). CDR3 length: 12 residues. Trimming removed 3 bases from V and 2 bases from J, with 5 bases in between. This CDR3 reads CASSMVPYEQYF. CDR3 nucleotides: TGTGCCAGTAGTATGGTCCCCTACGAGCAGTACTTC.

This clonotype was seen only a few times. The rearrangement uses TRBV7-9 and TRBJ2-5; possible D gene TRBD1, 6 bases. CDR3 length: 13 residues. V lost 8 bases to trimming and J lost 1 base, with 11 bases between them. Germline values: CDR1 SEHNR, CDR2 FQNEAQ (reference sequence). In DNA form, the CDR3 reads TGTGCCAGCTTGCGACAGGTCCAAGAGACCCAGTACTTC. It codes for CASLRQVQETQYF.

This clonotype was seen at least ten times. This rearrangement joins TRBV19 to TRBJ1-5; D gene unclear. V was pared by 6 bases and J by 0 bases, with 12 bases between. Germline loops: CDR1 LNHDA, CDR2 SQIVND (reference sequence). The CDR3 contains 15 residues. The DNA for the CDR3 is TGTGCCAGTAGAACTCGGGGAAATAGCAATCAGCCCCAGCATTTT. It codes for CASRTRGNSNQPQHF.

This clonotype has more than one count but fewer than ten. The gene calls are TRBV28 and TRBJ1-2, with D tentatively TRBD1 (5 bases). Germline CDR1 and CDR2: MDHEN and SYDVKM. The CDR3 has 14 amino acids. Trimming removed 1 base from V and 8 bases from J, with 14 bases in between. The DNA of the CDR3 is TGTGCCAGCAGTTTATATTGGACATCTGAAGGCTACACCTTC. It codes for CASSLYWTSEGYTF.

The table lists this clonotype with a few counts. The V gene is TRBV6-5, the J gene TRBJ2-2; D possibly uses TRBD1 or TRBD2 (5 bases each). The germline V gene encodes CDR1 MNHEY and CDR2 SVGAGI. The V gene lost 6 bases and the J gene lost 0 bases, with 14 bases spanning the gap. The CDR3 runs to 16 residues. CDR3 in amino acids: CASSPTGTTNTGELFF. DNA of the CDR3: TGTGCCAGCAGCCCCACCGGGACCACGAACACCGGGGAGCTGTTTTTT.

This clonotype was recorded a few times. The rearrangement joins TRBV10-3 to TRBJ2-3; TRBD2 aligns across 8 bases. Trimming at V came to 11 bases and at J to 0 bases, leaving 4 bases not matched to a gene. The germline V gene has CDR1 ENHRY and CDR2 SYGVKD. This CDR3 is built from 13 residues. The CDR3 reads CAALADSTDTQYF. Written as DNA, the CDR3 is TGTGCCGCACTAGCGGATAGCACAGATACGCAGTATTTT.

The sample holds many counts of this clonotype. This rearrangement joins TRBV11-2 to TRBJ2-2; D unresolved. Trimming removed 8 bases at V and 7 bases at J, with 8 bases between. The CDR3 is 11 residues long. Germline-derived CDR1 and CDR2 are SGHAT and FQNNGV. DNA of the CDR3: TGTGCCAGCCCCGTTGGCGGGGAGCTGTTTTTT. Translated, it gives CASPVGGELFF.

This clonotype was picked up many times. The chain links TRBV7-2 to TRBJ1-2, with D uncertain. CDR3 length: 14 residues. V shed 3 bases and J shed 1 base, with 9 bases lying between them. In germline, CDR1 is SGHTA, CDR2 FQGNSA. The CDR3 region has the DNA TGTGCCAGCAGCTTCCTCGACGTTAACTATGGCTACACCTTC. Translating gives CASSFLDVNYGYTF.

This clonotype was recorded a few times. The rearrangement links TRBV28 to TRBJ2-1, with D perhaps TRBD1 or TRBD2 (5 bases each). The CDR3 sequence is 15 residues long. Germline lookup yields CDR1 MDHEN and CDR2 SYDVKM. Between the trimmed V and J ends, which lost 8 bases and 3 bases, there was a span of 17 bases. The CDR3: CASLGVREFYNEQFF. CDR3 nucleotide sequence: TGTGCCAGCCTAGGGGTCCGGGAATTCTACAATGAGCAGTTCTTC.

CDR3 sequence (DNA): TGTGCCAGTAGTATCGGGAGGCGAGAAGAGACCCAGTACTTC. Protein product: CASSIGRREETQYF. The chain carries TRBV19 and TRBJ2-5, with 7 nucleotides matching TRBD2. Germline V gives CDR1 LNHDA, CDR2 SQIVND (reference sequence). The CDR3 has 14 amino acids. The V segment lost 3 bases and the J segment 3 bases; nucleotides outside the gene matches: 4.

The DNA of the CDR3 is TGTGCCAGCAGGGAAGATCCTGGGCTTGGGGAAGCTTTCTTT. Residues: CASREDPGLGEAFF. The gene calls are TRBV7-9 and TRBJ1-1; no clear D. Trimming removed 6 bases at V and 8 bases at J, with 19 bases between. Germline V gene lookup returns CDR1 SEHNR and CDR2 FQNEAQ (reference sequence). The CDR3 totals 14 residues.

This clonotype was picked up a small number of times. The rearrangement links TRBV6-2 or TRBV6-3 to TRBJ1-5, with 9 bases lining up with TRBD1. Germline CDR1 reads MNHEY; CDR2 reads SVGEGT. The length of the CDR3 is 15 residues. The V and J ends lost 6 bases and 5 bases, in that order; junction bases with no gene match: 8. Here the CDR3 reads CASSTGQGVYQPQHF. CDR3 nucleotides: TGTGCCAGCAGCACGGGACAGGGCGTTTATCAGCCCCAGCATTTT.

This clonotype turned up a few times. V and J are TRBV7-9 and TRBJ2-3; D gene ambiguous. Germline V gene lookup returns CDR1 SEHNR and CDR2 FQNEAQ (reference sequence). Trimming took 5 bases from V and 2 from J, leaving 14 bases between them. The CDR3 spans 15 residues. The CDR3 loop is CASSDTTFFTDTQYF. The CDR3 coding sequence is TGTGCCAGCAGCGACACGACCTTTTTCACAGATACGCAGTATTTT.

The table lists this clonotype with many counts. The chain combines TRBV7-2 with TRBJ1-1; 7 nucleotides line up with TRBD1. With 6 bases clipped from V and 3 bases from J, the junction kept 10 bases outside the gene matches. In germline, CDR1 is SGHTA, CDR2 FQGNSA. The CDR3 has 15 residues. The CDR3 coding sequence is TGTGCCAGCAGGGATCAGACAGGGCTGGACACTGAAGCTTTCTTT. This codes for CASRDQTGLDTEAFF.

This clonotype came up a few times. V is TRBV6-5 and J is TRBJ1-2, with D perhaps matching TRBD1 (5 bases). The length of the CDR3 is 15 residues. From germline, CDR1 is MNHEY and CDR2 SVGAGI. Trimming took off 6 bases at V and 1 base at J, with 15 bases between the two ends. CDR3 coding DNA: TGTGCCAGCAGGATGCAGGGCAGGGATAACTATGGCTACACCTTC. Its translation is CASRMQGRDNYGYTF.

This chain links TRBV4-2 with TRBJ1-4, with TRBD1 as a possible D gene (6 bases). The CDR3 loop spans 18 amino acids. Germline V gives CDR1 LGHNA, CDR2 YNFKEQ. The ends were cut back, 0 bases at V and 1 base at J, with 15 bases in the middle. DNA for the CDR3: TGTGCCAGCAGCCAAGAACTCAGCCTCAGGGGAACTAATGAAAAACTGTTTTTT. Residues: CASSQELSLRGTNEKLFF.

The chain recombines TRBV20-1 with TRBJ2-5; 10 bases align to TRBD2. After removal of 3 bases from V and 0 bases from J, the junction contained 4 bases not matched to a gene. CDR1 is DFQATT, CDR2 SNEGSKA, per germline (reference sequence). This CDR3 comprises 15 residues. CDR3 in DNA: TGCAGTGCTAGTCTGACTAGCGGGTACCAAGAGACCCAGTACTTC. Amino acid sequence: CSASLTSGYQETQYF.

This sequence joins TRBV6-2 or TRBV6-3 and TRBJ1-5; perhaps TRBD1 as D (5 bases). The ends were cut back, 7 bases at V and 6 bases at J, with 13 bases in the middle. The CDR3 has 13 amino acids. Germline V lookup: CDR1 MNHEY, CDR2 SVGEGT. The CDR3 DNA follows: TGTGCCAGCACCCCGAACGGGGGTCAGCCCCAGCATTTT. Amino acids: CASTPNGGQPQHF.

This clonotype was seen more than once but under ten times. The conserved phenylalanine or tryptophan normally closing the CDR3 is absent here, so this likely arose from a read error. The DNA is omitted, as the CDR3 cannot be located on it reliably, and the CDR3 follows TCRdb's listing. The J gene is TRBJ2-4, the V gene TRBV7-3; TRBD1 is the table's D call and was not checked against the DNA. Germline lookup yields CDR1 SGHTA and CDR2 FQGTGA. From its first to its last residue, the CDR3 has 14 amino acids. CDR3 region: CASRIGPRQGEEAA.

Here the CDR3 reads CASSPGLAVSDTQYF. In nucleotides, the CDR3 is TGTGCCAGCTCACCGGGACTAGCGGTATCAGATACGCAGTATTTT. This chain connects TRBV18 to TRBJ2-3, with 11 positions matching TRBD2. The CDR3 length is 15 residues. The germline V gene has CDR1 KGHSH and CDR2 LQKENI. V shed 3 bases, J shed 4 bases, and the junction held 3 bases outside the gene matches.

This clonotype occurred many times. V and J are TRBV10-3 and TRBJ1-2; D might be TRBD1 (6 bases). The V gene lost 2 bases and the J gene lost 4 bases, with 23 bases spanning the gap. Germline loops: CDR1 ENHRY, CDR2 SYGVKD. The CDR3 runs 18 residues. CDR3 nucleotide sequence: TGTGCCATCAGTGAGGGAATTGGGCCCGCGGGGGGGCCCTATGGCTACACCTTC. The encoded protein is CAISEGIGPAGGPYGYTF.

V and J are TRBV27 and TRBJ2-6; D gene ambiguous. Trimming stripped 2 bases from V and 0 bases from J, with 14 bases between. CDR3 size: 18 residues. Germline assignment: CDR1 MNHEY and CDR2 SMNVEV (reference sequence). Written as DNA, the CDR3 is TGTGCCAGCAGTTTAGTAGGTTTACCCTTCTCTGGGGCCAACGTCCTGACTTTC. This encodes CASSLVGLPFSGANVLTF.

This clonotype turned up a few times. The CDR3 loop is CASSLPRVLDLPAYF. CDR3 coding DNA: TGTGCCAGCAGTCTACCGCGCGTTTTGGACTTGCCGGCGTACTTC. This chain links TRBV28 with TRBJ2-7, with a weak D call TRBD2 (5 bases). CDR3 size: 15 residues. Germline CDR1 MDHEN, CDR2 SYDVKM. The V end was cut by 5 bases, the J end by 12 bases, with 26 bases between.